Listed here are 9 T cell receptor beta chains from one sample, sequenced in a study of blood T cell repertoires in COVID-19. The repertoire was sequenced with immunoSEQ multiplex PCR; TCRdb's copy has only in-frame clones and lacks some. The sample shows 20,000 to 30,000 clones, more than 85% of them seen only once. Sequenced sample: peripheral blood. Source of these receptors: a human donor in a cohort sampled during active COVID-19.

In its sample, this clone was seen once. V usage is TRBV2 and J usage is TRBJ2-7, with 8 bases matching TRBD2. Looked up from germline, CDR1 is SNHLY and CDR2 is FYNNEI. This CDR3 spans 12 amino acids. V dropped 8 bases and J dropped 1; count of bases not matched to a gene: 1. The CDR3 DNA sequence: TGTGCCAGCGCGGGGGGTTCCTACGAGCAGTACTTC. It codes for CASAGGSYEQYF.

The CDR3 region is CASSQERAGLAGQISYNEQFF. CDR3 DNA sequence: TGCGCCAGCAGCCAAGAGAGGGCGGGACTAGCGGGCCAAATCTCCTACAATGAGCAGTTCTTC. The chain couples TRBV4-3 to TRBJ2-1, with TRBD2 matching 12 bases. The CDR3 has 21 amino acids. Germline V gives CDR1 LGHNA, CDR2 YSLEER. Trimming cost V 0 bases and J 0 bases; bases outside gene matches: 12.

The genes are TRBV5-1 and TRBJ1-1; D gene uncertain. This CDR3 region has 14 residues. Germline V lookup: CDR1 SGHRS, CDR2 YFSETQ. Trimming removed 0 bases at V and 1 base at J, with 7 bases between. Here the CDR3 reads CASSLGSRNTEAFF. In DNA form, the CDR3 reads TGCGCCAGCAGCTTGGGGTCGAGGAACACTGAAGCTTTCTTT.

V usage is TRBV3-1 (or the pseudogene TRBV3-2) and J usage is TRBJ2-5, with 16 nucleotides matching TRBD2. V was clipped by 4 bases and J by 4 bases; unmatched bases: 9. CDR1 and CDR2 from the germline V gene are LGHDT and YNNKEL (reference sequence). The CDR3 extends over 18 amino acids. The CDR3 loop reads CASSLGGLAGGRGETQYF. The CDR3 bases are TGTGCCAGCAGCCTAGGGGGACTAGCGGGAGGGAGGGGAGAGACCCAGTACTTC.

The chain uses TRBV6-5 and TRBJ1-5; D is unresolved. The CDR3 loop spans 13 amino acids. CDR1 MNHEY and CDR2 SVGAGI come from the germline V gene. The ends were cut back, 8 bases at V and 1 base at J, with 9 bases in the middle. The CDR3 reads CASRRESNQPQHF. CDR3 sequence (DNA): TGTGCCAGCCGCCGGGAAAGCAATCAGCCCCAGCATTTT.

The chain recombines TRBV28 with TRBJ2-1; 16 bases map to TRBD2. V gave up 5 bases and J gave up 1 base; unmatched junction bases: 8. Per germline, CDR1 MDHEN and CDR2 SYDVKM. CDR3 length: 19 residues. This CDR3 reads CASSQPGLAGGGSYNEQFF. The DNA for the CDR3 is TGTGCCAGCAGTCAACCGGGACTAGCGGGAGGGGGGTCCTACAATGAGCAGTTCTTC. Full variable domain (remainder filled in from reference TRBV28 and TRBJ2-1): DVKVTQSSRYLVKRTGEKVFLECVQDMDHENMFWYRQDPGLGLRLIYFSYDVKMKEKGDIPEGYSVSREKKERFSLILESASTNQTSMYLCASSQPGLAGGGSYNEQFFGPGTRLTVL.

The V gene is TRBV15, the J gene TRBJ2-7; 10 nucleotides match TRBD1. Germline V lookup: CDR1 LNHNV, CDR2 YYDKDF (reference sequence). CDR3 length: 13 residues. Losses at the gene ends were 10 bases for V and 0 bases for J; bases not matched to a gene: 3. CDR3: CASRQGASYEQYF. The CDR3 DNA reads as TGTGCCAGTCGACAGGGGGCCTCCTACGAGCAGTACTTC. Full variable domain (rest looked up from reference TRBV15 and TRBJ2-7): DAMVIQNPRYQVTQFGKPVTLSCSQTLNHNVMYWYQQKSSQAPKLLFHYYDKDFNNEADTPDNFQSRRPNTSFCFLDIRSPGLGDTAMYLCASRQGASYEQYFGPGTRLTVT.

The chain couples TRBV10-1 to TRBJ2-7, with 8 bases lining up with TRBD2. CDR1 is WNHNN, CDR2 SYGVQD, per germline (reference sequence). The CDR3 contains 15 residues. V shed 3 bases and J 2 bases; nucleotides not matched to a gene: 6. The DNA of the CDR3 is TGCGCCAGCAGTGATTACGGCGGGAGGCCCTACGAGCAGTACTTC. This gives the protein CASSDYGGRPYEQYF.

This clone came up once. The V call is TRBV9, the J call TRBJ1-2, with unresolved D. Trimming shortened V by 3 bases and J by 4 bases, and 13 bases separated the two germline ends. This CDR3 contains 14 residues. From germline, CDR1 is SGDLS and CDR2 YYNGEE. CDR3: CASSARNAPYGYTF. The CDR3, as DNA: TGTGCCAGCAGCGCTAGAAACGCTCCCTATGGCTACACCTTC.